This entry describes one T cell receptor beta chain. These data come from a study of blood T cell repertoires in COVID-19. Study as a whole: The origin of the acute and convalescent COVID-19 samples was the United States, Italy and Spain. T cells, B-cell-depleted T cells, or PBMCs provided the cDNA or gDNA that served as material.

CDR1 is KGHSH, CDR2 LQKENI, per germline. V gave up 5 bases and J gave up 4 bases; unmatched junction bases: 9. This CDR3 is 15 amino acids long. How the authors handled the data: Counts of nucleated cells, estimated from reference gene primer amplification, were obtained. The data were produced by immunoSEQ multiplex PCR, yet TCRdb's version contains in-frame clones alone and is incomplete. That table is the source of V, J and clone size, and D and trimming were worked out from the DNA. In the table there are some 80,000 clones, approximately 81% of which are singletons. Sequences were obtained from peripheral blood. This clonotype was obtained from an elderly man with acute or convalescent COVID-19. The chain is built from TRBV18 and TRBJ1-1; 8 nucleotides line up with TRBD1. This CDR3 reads CASSSFTGGFTEAFF. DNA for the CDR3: TGTGCCAGCTCATCATTTACAGGGGGGTTCACTGAAGCTTTCTTT.